These 17 T cell receptor beta chains were all obtained from the same sample, sequenced in a study of T cells after yellow fever vaccination. TCRdb re-called the 5' RACE reads through MiXCR, storing one row per CDR3 protein. Of roughly 170,000 distinct CDR3 sequences in the sample, approximately 6.2% were seen once. Sequenced here: CD4+ T cells sorted from PBMCs, sampled on the day of the first yellow fever vaccination. These receptor sequences come from a man aged 18 to 30 who received the YFV17D yellow fever vaccine.

The J gene is TRBJ1-3, the V gene TRBV28; 8 positions agree with TRBD1. The CDR3 is 15 amino acids. In germline, CDR1 is MDHEN, CDR2 SYDVKM. Germline trimming cut 7 bases from V and 1 base from J; bases unmatched to any gene: 6. The DNA of the CDR3 is TGTGCCAGCACCGATCAGGGGGCTTCTGGAAACACCATATATTTT. This translates into CASTDQGASGNTIYF.

This clonotype has at least ten counts. The genes are TRBV7-2 and TRBJ2-5; D is uncertain. Germline CDR1 SGHTA, CDR2 FQGNSA. Trimming pared 3 bases from V and 4 bases from J, leaving 12 bases between. This CDR3 contains 14 residues. CDR3 sequence reads: CASSFRDPAETQYF. The DNA of the CDR3 is TGTGCCAGCAGCTTCCGCGACCCGGCAGAGACCCAGTACTTC.

This clonotype appeared many times. J is TRBJ2-3 and V is TRBV7-2; 9 positions match TRBD1. V was pared by 5 bases and J by 5 bases, with 8 bases of the junction left unmatched. Germline assignment: CDR1 SGHTA and CDR2 FQGNSA. The CDR3 is 15 amino acids. CDR3 DNA sequence: TGTGCCAGCAGCCCGAGGACAGGGGCTAGAGATACGCAGTATTTT. As protein: CASSPRTGARDTQYF.

This clonotype has ten or more counts. The chain has TRBV28 and TRBJ2-1; 10 bases are a match to TRBD2. V dropped 5 bases and J dropped 0; count of bases not matched to a gene: 4. Germline-derived CDR1 and CDR2 are MDHEN and SYDVKM. The CDR3 totals 16 residues. CDR3 loop: CASSRSGGSSYNEQFF. CDR3 sequence (DNA): TGTGCCAGCAGTCGTAGCGGGGGGAGCTCCTACAATGAGCAGTTCTTC.

This clonotype was found a few times. The V and J genes are TRBV7-9 and TRBJ1-2; D not certain. Germline loops: CDR1 SEHNR, CDR2 FQNEAQ (reference sequence). Trimming pared 1 base from V and 8 bases from J, leaving 14 bases between. The CDR3 has 14 residues. This CDR3 is CASSLGDAGRGYTF. The CDR3 nucleotides read TGTGCCAGCAGCTTAGGAGACGCAGGAAGGGGCTACACCTTC.

V and J are TRBV20-1 and TRBJ1-6, with D unclear. This CDR3 is 12 amino acids long. V lost 3 bases and J lost 10, with 10 bases in between. CDR1 DFQATT and CDR2 SNEGSKA come from the germline V gene (reference sequence). Here the CDR3 DNA reads TGCAGTGCTAGTTTTAATGAATCACCCCTCCACTTT. Its translation: CSASFNESPLHF.

This clonotype appeared a single time. A single base separates this from a much larger clone, so it may be a read error. CDR3 sequence (DNA): TGTGCCAGCAGTTGGGCGACAGGGGAGACTGAAGCTTTCTTT. Translation: CASSWATGETEAFF. The chain has TRBV6-5 and TRBJ1-1, with 8 bases fitting TRBD1. In germline, CDR1 is MNHEY, CDR2 SVGAGI. With 4 bases clipped from V and 5 bases from J, the junction kept 6 bases outside the gene matches. The CDR3 is made up of 14 amino acids.

V and J are TRBV6-4 and TRBJ1-1; D remains unclear. Germline values: CDR1 MRHNA, CDR2 SNTAGT. V was cut by 0 bases and J by 9 bases, with 11 bases left in between. The CDR3 loop spans 13 amino acids. The chain's CDR3 is CASSDSSDTKAFF. Written as DNA, the CDR3 is TGTGCCAGCAGTGACTCGAGCGACACCAAAGCTTTCTTT.

The V call is TRBV12-3 or TRBV12-4, the J call TRBJ2-7, with D possibly matching TRBD2 (6 bases). The germline V and J ends were trimmed by 3 bases and 4 bases, with 10 bases remaining between them. This CDR3 has 13 amino acids. This CDR3 is CASSFHGGYEQYV. CDR3 sequence (DNA): TGTGCCAGCAGTTTCCATGGGGGGTACGAGCAGTACGTC.

This clonotype appeared many times. V and J are TRBV20-1 and TRBJ1-1; a weak D match, TRBD1 (6 bases). There are 13 residues in the CDR3. Between the trimmed V and J ends, which lost 3 bases and 3 bases, there was a span of 11 bases. Germline V gene data show CDR1 as DFQATT and CDR2 as SNEGSKA (reference sequence). CDR3 in amino acids: CSASSGVDTEAFF. The DNA for the CDR3 is TGCAGTGCTAGCTCAGGGGTTGACACTGAAGCTTTCTTT.

This clonotype was seen more than once but under ten times. The chain carries TRBV20-1 and TRBJ1-5; 7 bases are shared with TRBD1. CDR3 length: 13 amino acids. Trimming cost V 0 bases and J 7 bases; bases outside gene matches: 3. Germline-derived CDR1 and CDR2 are DFQATT and SNEGSKA (reference sequence). In nucleotides, the CDR3 is TGCAGTGCTAGAGAAGGGGGCCGACAGCCCCAGCATTTT. It specifies CSAREGGRQPQHF.

J is TRBJ2-1 and V is TRBV11-2, with 10 positions matching TRBD1. The trim removed 2 bases at V and 4 bases at J, leaving 11 bases unmatched. Germline-derived CDR1 and CDR2 are SGHAT and FQNNGV. The CDR3 sequence is 18 residues long. This CDR3 reads CASSLFGRDRGSYNEQFF. Written as DNA, the CDR3 is TGTGCCAGCAGCTTATTTGGTCGGGACAGGGGTTCGTACAATGAGCAGTTCTTC. Combining the CDR3 with reference TRBV11-2 and TRBJ2-1 gives the whole variable domain EAGVAQSPRYKIIEKRQSVAFWCNPISGHATLYWYQQILGQGPKLLIQFQNNGVVDDSQLPKDRFSAERLKGVDSTLKIQPAKLEDSAVYLCASSLFGRDRGSYNEQFFGPGTRLTVL.

This clonotype has at least ten counts. V usage is TRBV4-1 and J usage is TRBJ2-7; D gene unclear. The CDR3 covers 15 residues. Trimming took 0 bases from V and 3 from J, leaving 12 bases between them. The germline V gene encodes CDR1 MGHRA and CDR2 YSYEKL. CDR3 amino acids: CASSQEPQTDYEQYF. The CDR3 DNA is TGCGCCAGCAGCCAAGAACCTCAGACCGACTACGAGCAGTACTTC.

The table lists this clonotype with a few counts. This chain uses TRBV20-1 with TRBJ2-1; possible D gene TRBD1, 6 bases. CDR1 DFQATT and CDR2 SNEGSKA come from the germline V gene (reference sequence). This CDR3 region has 11 residues. Trimming took off 6 bases at V and 8 bases at J, with 11 bases between the two ends. CDR3: CSATQGHEQFF. The CDR3 coding sequence is TGCAGTGCCACCCAGGGGCATGAGCAGTTCTTC.

This clonotype was recorded a few times. J is TRBJ2-7 and V is TRBV18; the D is unclear. CDR3 length: 14 residues. Looked up from germline, CDR1 is KGHSH and CDR2 is LQKENI. V shed 0 bases and J shed 3 bases, with 9 bases lying between them. The CDR3 reads CASSPPAVGYEQYF. The CDR3 region has the DNA TGTGCCAGCTCACCACCGGCCGTGGGCTACGAGCAGTACTTC.

This clonotype has ten or more counts. The J gene is TRBJ2-7, the V gene TRBV18; tentative D call: TRBD1 (6 bases). This CDR3 is 13 amino acids long. V gave up 3 bases and J gave up 7 bases, with 13 bases separating them. The germline V gene has CDR1 KGHSH and CDR2 LQKENI. The CDR3 bases are TGTGCCAGCTCACCTTCAGGGGCGTGGGAGCAGTACTTC. Residues: CASSPSGAWEQYF.

This clonotype has just a few counts. This chain connects TRBV4-3 to TRBJ2-3, with unresolved D. CDR3 size: 18 residues. V lost 1 base to trimming and J lost 2 bases, with 19 bases between them. Germline CDR1 LGHNA, CDR2 YSLEER. The CDR3 loop reads CASSQARMDGRNTDTQYF. Here the CDR3 DNA reads TGCGCCAGCAGCCAAGCGAGAATGGACGGACGTAACACAGATACGCAGTATTTT.